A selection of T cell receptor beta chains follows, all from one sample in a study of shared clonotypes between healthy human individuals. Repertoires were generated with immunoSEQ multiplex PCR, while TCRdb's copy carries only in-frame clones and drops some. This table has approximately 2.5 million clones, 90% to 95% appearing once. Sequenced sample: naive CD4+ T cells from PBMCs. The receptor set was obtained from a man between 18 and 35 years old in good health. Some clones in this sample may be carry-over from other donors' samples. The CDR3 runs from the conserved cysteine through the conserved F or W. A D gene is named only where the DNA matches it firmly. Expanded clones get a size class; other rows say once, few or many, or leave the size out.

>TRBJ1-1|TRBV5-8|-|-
CASSTGSVVNPEAFF
TGTGCCAGCAGCACGGGATCGGTTGTGAACCCTGAAGCTTTCTTT
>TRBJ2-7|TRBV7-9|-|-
CASSSRQSSYEQYF
TGTGCCAGCAGCTCCCGACAGAGCTCCTACGAGCAGTACTTC
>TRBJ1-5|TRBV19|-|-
CASTQGSRHSNQPQHF
TGTGCCAGTACCCAGGGCAGTAGGCACAGCAATCAGCCCCAGCATTTT
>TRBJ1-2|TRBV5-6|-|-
CASSSRRGPGYTF
TGTGCCAGCAGCTCTCGCAGGGGACCTGGCTACACCTTC
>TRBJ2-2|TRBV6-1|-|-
CASGWGFLNTGELFF
TGTGCCAGCGGGTGGGGGTTCTTGAACACCGGGGAGCTGTTTTTT
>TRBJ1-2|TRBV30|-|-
CAWRILRAGDYGYTF
TGTGCCTGGAGAATCCTCCGGGCCGGAGACTATGGCTACACCTTC
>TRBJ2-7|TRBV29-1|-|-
CSVERGHYEQYF
TGCAGCGTTGAACGGGGACACTACGAGCAGTACTTC
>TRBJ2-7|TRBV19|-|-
CASSGDLSYEQYF
TGTGCCAGTAGTGGTGACCTCTCCTACGAGCAGTACTTC
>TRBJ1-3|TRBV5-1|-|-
CASSPDGSSGNTIYF
TGCGCCAGCAGCCCAGACGGTAGCTCTGGAAACACCATATATTTT
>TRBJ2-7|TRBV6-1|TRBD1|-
CASRALRTGGYEQYF
TGTGCCAGCAGAGCACTAAGGACAGGGGGCTACGAGCAGTACTTC
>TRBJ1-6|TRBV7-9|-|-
CASSPTPIESPLHF
TGTGCCAGCAGCCCCACCCCGATCGAGTCACCCCTCCACTTT
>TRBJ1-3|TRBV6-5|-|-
CASSYRPQGNTIYF
TGTGCCAGCAGTTACCGACCCCAGGGAAACACCATATATTTT
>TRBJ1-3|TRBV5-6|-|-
CASSLRGALSGNTIYF
TGTGCCAGCAGCTTAAGAGGGGCCCTCTCTGGAAACACCATATATTTT
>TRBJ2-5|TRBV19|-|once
CASSIGEQETQYF
TGTGCCAGTAGTATAGGGGAACAAGAGACCCAGTACTTC
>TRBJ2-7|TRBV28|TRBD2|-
CASSLGLAGTYEQYF
TGTGCCAGCAGTTTGGGGCTAGCGGGGACCTACGAGCAGTACTTC
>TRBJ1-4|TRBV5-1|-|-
CASRAKWSSRTDSEKLFF
TGCGCCAGCAGGGCAAAGTGGTCTTCTCGGACAGATAGCGAAAAACTGTTTTTT
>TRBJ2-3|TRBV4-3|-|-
CASSQDGVGRDTQYF
TGCGCCAGCAGCCAAGATGGGGTGGGGAGGGATACGCAGTATTTT
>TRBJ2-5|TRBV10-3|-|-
CAIGSPIVTQYF
TGTGCCATCGGTTCTCCTATCGTGACCCAGTACTTC
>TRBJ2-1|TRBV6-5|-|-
CASSYGRVNEQFF
TGTGCCAGCAGTTACGGCAGGGTCAATGAGCAGTTCTTC
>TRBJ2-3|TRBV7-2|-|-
CASSKSRVWSDTQYF
TGTGCCAGCAGCAAATCAAGGGTTTGGTCAGATACGCAGTATTTT
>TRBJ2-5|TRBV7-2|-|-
CASSSLNRQETQYF
TGTGCCAGCAGCTCCCTCAATAGACAAGAGACCCAGTACTTC
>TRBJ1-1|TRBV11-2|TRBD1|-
CASSPQGRGFQNTEAFF
TGTGCCAGCAGCCCCCAGGGCAGGGGGTTCCAGAACACTGAAGCTTTCTTT
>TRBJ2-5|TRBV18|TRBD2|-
CASSPPSGRAETQYF
TGTGCCAGCTCACCACCTAGCGGGAGGGCGGAGACCCAGTACTTC
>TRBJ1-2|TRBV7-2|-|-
CASSLGRVVNYGYTF
TGTGCCAGCAGCTTGGGACGGGTGGTAAACTATGGCTACACCTTC
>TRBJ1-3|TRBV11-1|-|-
CASSLTSGNTIYF
TGTGCCAGCAGCTTAACCTCGGGAAACACCATATATTTT
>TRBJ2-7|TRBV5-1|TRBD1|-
CASSDQGQGNHEQYF
TGCGCCAGCAGCGACCAAGGACAGGGGAACCACGAGCAGTACTTC
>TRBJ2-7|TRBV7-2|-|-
CASSFGLGEQYF
TGTGCCAGCAGCTTTGGCCTGGGGGAGCAGTACTTC
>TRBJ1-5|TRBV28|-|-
CASSLHGAGVGQPQHF
TGTGCCAGCAGTTTACACGGGGCGGGAGTGGGACAGCCCCAGCATTTT
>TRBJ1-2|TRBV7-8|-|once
CASSLVDRSYGYTF
TGTGCCAGCAGCTTAGTCGATAGGAGCTATGGCTACACCTTC
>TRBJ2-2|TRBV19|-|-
CASRPRRTGELFF
TGTGCCAGTAGACCCCGGAGGACCGGGGAGCTGTTTTTT
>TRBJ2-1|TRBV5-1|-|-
CASSAGDRPLKFF
TGCGCCAGCAGCGCGGGGGACAGGCCCCTAAAGTTCTTC
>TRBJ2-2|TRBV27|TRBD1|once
CASRRGTGNTGELFF
TGTGCCAGCCGACGCGGGACAGGGAACACCGGGGAGCTGTTTTTT
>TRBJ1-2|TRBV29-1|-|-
CSVVLPTGWNYGYTF
TGCAGCGTTGTCCTCCCGACAGGCTGGAACTATGGCTACACCTTC
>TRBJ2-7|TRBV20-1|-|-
CSASTGREQYF
TGCAGTGCTAGTACAGGGAGGGAGCAGTACTTC
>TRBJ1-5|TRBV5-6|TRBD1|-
CASSLAGTGAYSNQPQHF
TGTGCCAGCAGCTTGGCGGGGACAGGGGCATATAGCAATCAGCCCCAGCATTTT
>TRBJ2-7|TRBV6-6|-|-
CASSYSGNLYEQYF
TGTGCCAGCAGTTACTCCGGGAATCTCTACGAGCAGTACTTC
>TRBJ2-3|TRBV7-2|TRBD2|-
CASSSLGLAGPDTQYF
TGTGCCAGCAGCTCCCTCGGGCTAGCGGGCCCAGATACGCAGTATTTT
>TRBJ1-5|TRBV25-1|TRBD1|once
CASRSTGGNQPQHF
TGTGCCAGCAGGTCAACAGGGGGCAATCAGCCCCAGCATTTT
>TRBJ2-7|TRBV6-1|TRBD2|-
CASSESSGRVNEQYF
TGTGCCAGCAGTGAGTCTAGCGGGAGGGTTAACGAGCAGTACTTC
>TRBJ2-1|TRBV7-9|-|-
CASSLSSDNEQFF
TGTGCCAGCAGCTTATCCAGCGACAATGAGCAGTTCTTC
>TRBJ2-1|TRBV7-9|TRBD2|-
CASSLLAEFPASPNEQFF
TGTGCCAGCAGCTTGCTAGCGGAATTTCCTGCCTCCCCTAATGAGCAGTTCTTC
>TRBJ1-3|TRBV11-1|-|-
CASSLSGGDTIYF
TGTGCCAGCAGCTTATCCGGGGGTGACACCATATATTTT
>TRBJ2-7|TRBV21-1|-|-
CASSTGFSYEQYF
TGTGCCAGCAGCACCGGATTCTCCTACGAGCAGTACTTC
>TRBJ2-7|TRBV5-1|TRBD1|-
CASGTGQRSEQYF
TGCGCCAGTGGGACAGGGCAAAGGTCCGAGCAGTACTTC
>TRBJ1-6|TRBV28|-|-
CASWGPGGVLESRSPLHF
TGTGCCAGTTGGGGACCCGGTGGGGTTTTGGAAAGTCGGTCACCCCTCCACTTT
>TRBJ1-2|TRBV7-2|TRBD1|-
CASSLGWFRQTGPYGYTF
TGTGCCAGCAGCTTAGGTTGGTTTCGGCAGACAGGGCCCTATGGCTACACCTTC